The rows below give T cell receptor beta chains drawn from one sample of a study of blood T cells in healthy people across ages. One entry per CDR3 protein results from TCRdb running MiXCR on the 5' RACE reads. The top ten hold around 0.7% of the sample, which has fewer than 1,200,000 distinct CDR3 sequences, approximately 25% seen once. Separately, the same data were catalogued under a study of T cells of mothers and their children.

Sequencing input: blood. The origin of the receptors is a girl aged 2-10 years in good health. The CDR3 runs from the conserved cysteine through the conserved F or W. D genes are given only for firm matches. Rows may omit the clone size; those that give it use once, few, many or a size class.

J gene: TRBJ2-1; clone size: NA; V gene: TRBV20-1; D gene: NA; CDR3 protein: CSAIDRETEQFF; CDR3 DNA: TGCAGTGCCATCGACCGGGAGACAGAGCAGTTCTTC
J gene: TRBJ2-4; clone size: NA; V gene: TRBV5-1; D gene: NA; CDR3 protein: CASSLSRTQPARAKNIQYF; CDR3 DNA: TGCGCCAGCAGCTTGTCTCGGACACAACCCGCGAGGGCCAAAAACATTCAGTACTTC
J gene: TRBJ2-1; clone size: few; V gene: TRBV9; D gene: NA; CDR3 protein: CASSVGGKYNEQFF; CDR3 DNA: TGTGCCAGCAGCGTAGGTGGAAAATACAATGAGCAGTTCTTC
J gene: TRBJ2-5; clone size: few; V gene: TRBV28; D gene: NA; CDR3 protein: CASSLSLIVRQETQYF; CDR3 DNA: TGTGCCAGCAGTTTATCCCTAATAGTGCGCCAAGAGACCCAGTACTTC
J gene: TRBJ1-1; clone size: few; V gene: TRBV28; D gene: NA; CDR3 protein: CASGDYMNTEAFF; CDR3 DNA: TGTGCCAGCGGGGATTACATGAACACTGAAGCTTTCTTT
J gene: TRBJ1-1; clone size: few; V gene: TRBV29-1; D gene: TRBD1; CDR3 protein: CSAGTANTEAFF; CDR3 DNA: TGCAGCGCTGGGACAGCGAACACTGAAGCTTTCTTT
J gene: TRBJ2-1; clone size: NA; V gene: TRBV13; D gene: TRBD2; CDR3 protein: CASTLHTGTSFNEQFF; CDR3 DNA: TGTGCCAGCACTCTGCATACCGGGACTAGCTTCAATGAGCAGTTCTTC
J gene: TRBJ2-7; clone size: NA; V gene: TRBV4-1; D gene: NA; CDR3 protein: CASSQEGSDSYEQYF; CDR3 DNA: TGCGCCAGCAGCCAAGAGGGTTCGGACAGCTACGAGCAGTACTTC
J gene: TRBJ1-1; clone size: few; V gene: TRBV3-1; D gene: NA; CDR3 protein: CARGRGNTEAFF; CDR3 DNA: TGTGCCAGAGGTAGGGGAAACACTGAAGCTTTCTTT
J gene: TRBJ2-3; clone size: few; V gene: TRBV7-8; D gene: NA; CDR3 protein: CASRPTSEVTDTQYF; CDR3 DNA: TGTGCCAGCAGACCCACTTCGGAGGTCACAGATACGCAGTATTTT
J gene: TRBJ2-1; clone size: NA; V gene: TRBV6-2/TRBV6-3; D gene: TRBD2; CDR3 protein: CASSYSPPAGGEQFF; CDR3 DNA: TGTGCCAGCAGTTACTCACCGCCGGCGGGAGGTGAGCAGTTCTTC
J gene: TRBJ2-1; clone size: NA; V gene: TRBV5-1; D gene: NA; CDR3 protein: CASNLGGIVYNEQFF; CDR3 DNA: TGCGCCAGCAACTTGGGCGGGATAGTATACAATGAGCAGTTCTTC
J gene: TRBJ2-7; clone size: few; V gene: TRBV12-3/TRBV12-4; D gene: NA; CDR3 protein: CASSFAQDYEQYF; CDR3 DNA: TGTGCCAGCAGCTTCGCACAGGACTACGAGCAGTACTTC
J gene: TRBJ1-5; clone size: few; V gene: TRBV15; D gene: NA; CDR3 protein: CATSRDLAAPSAPQHF; CDR3 DNA: TGTGCCACCAGCAGAGATTTGGCGGCGCCTTCAGCGCCCCAGCATTTT
J gene: TRBJ2-7; clone size: NA; V gene: TRBV29-1; D gene: NA; CDR3 protein: CSALGGRGLYEQYF; CDR3 DNA: TGCAGCGCCCTAGGGGGACGGGGCCTCTACGAGCAGTACTTC
J gene: TRBJ2-7; clone size: few; V gene: TRBV7-8; D gene: TRBD1; CDR3 protein: CASSRTRDRRTEQYF; CDR3 DNA: TGTGCCAGCAGCCGTACCCGGGACAGGAGGACCGAGCAGTACTTC
J gene: TRBJ2-1; clone size: NA; V gene: TRBV5-1; D gene: NA; CDR3 protein: CASRETTSHNEQFF; CDR3 DNA: TGCGCCAGCAGAGAGACTACCTCCCACAATGAGCAGTTCTTC
J gene: TRBJ2-7; clone size: NA; V gene: TRBV28; D gene: NA; CDR3 protein: CASSSPRSAVREQYF; CDR3 DNA: TGTGCCAGCAGTTCCCCCAGGTCGGCCGTTCGGGAGCAGTACTTC
J gene: TRBJ2-5; clone size: few; V gene: TRBV2; D gene: NA; CDR3 protein: CASSGPGEGTQYF; CDR3 DNA: TGTGCCAGCAGTGGTCCAGGGGAGGGGACCCAGTACTTC
J gene: TRBJ2-7; clone size: few; V gene: TRBV11-3; D gene: NA; CDR3 protein: CASSPSNRFQQAYEQYF; CDR3 DNA: TGTGCCAGCTCGCCTTCGAACAGGTTCCAACAGGCCTACGAGCAGTACTTC
J gene: TRBJ2-7; clone size: NA; V gene: TRBV9; D gene: TRBD2; CDR3 protein: CASSYQSGSTLEQYF; CDR3 DNA: TGTGCCAGCAGCTATCAAAGCGGGAGCACCCTCGAGCAGTACTTC
J gene: TRBJ2-3; clone size: NA; V gene: TRBV20-1; D gene: NA; CDR3 protein: CSTRQSSDTQYF; CDR3 DNA: TGCAGTACTCGTCAGTCTTCCGATACGCAGTATTTT
J gene: TRBJ1-2; clone size: few; V gene: TRBV29-1; D gene: NA; CDR3 protein: CSVARPGTDYGYTF; CDR3 DNA: TGCAGCGTTGCTCGTCCCGGGACGGATTATGGCTACACCTTC
J gene: TRBJ2-7; clone size: few; V gene: TRBV7-2; D gene: NA; CDR3 protein: CASSTLRGSEQYF; CDR3 DNA: TGTGCCAGCAGCACATTGCGGGGAAGCGAGCAGTACTTC